This T cell receptor (beta chain) was captured in a study of blood T cell repertoires in COVID-19. Study in general: T cells, B-cell-depleted T cells, or PBMCs provided the cDNA or gDNA that served as material.

V lost 2 bases, J lost 2 bases, and 9 bases lay in between. The V gene's germline CDR1 is MNHEY and CDR2 SVGAGI. The CDR3 runs 14 residues. Produced via immunoSEQ multiplex PCR; TCRdb's table is partial and in-frame only. The repertoire holds 200,000 to 250,000 clones, with under 90% as singletons. This TCR was sampled from a man in his sixties who had recovered from COVID-19. The sample comprised PBMCs or T cells enriched from blood (not recorded which). The genes are TRBV6-5 and TRBJ1-1, with D possibly being TRBD1 (6 bases). The CDR3 reads CASSYRGHNTEAFF. CDR3 DNA: TGTGCCAGCAGTTACAGGGGACACAACACTGAAGCTTTCTTT.